The 28 T cell receptor beta chains below were found in one sample sequenced in a study of shared clonotypes between healthy human individuals. The data were produced by immunoSEQ multiplex PCR, yet TCRdb's version contains in-frame clones alone and is incomplete. The sample includes 2 million to 3 million clones, roughly 93% of them seen just once. The material sequenced was naive CD4+ T cells from PBMCs. Indicated subset: CD45RA+ positively selected. These receptors all stem from a man in his late teens or twenties in good health. Some clones in this sample may be carry-over from other donors' samples.

The chain combines TRBV30 with TRBJ2-7, with 11 bases lining up with TRBD2. Trimming cost V 3 bases and J 3 bases; bases outside gene matches: 13. This CDR3 has 17 amino acids. CDR1 is GTSNPN, CDR2 SVGIG, per germline (reference sequence). In DNA form, the CDR3 reads TGTGCCTGGAGCGGAGGTAGCGGGAGGGTAGGGAGCTACGAGCAGTACTTC. It translates to CAWSGGSGRVGSYEQYF. Looking up the rest from reference TRBV30 and TRBJ2-7 gives the full variable domain: SQTIHQWPATLVQPVGSPLSLECTVEGTSNPNLYWYRQAAGRGLQLLFYSVGIGQISSEVPQNLSASRPQDRQFILSSKKLLLSDSGFYLCAWSGGSGRVGSYEQYFGPGTRLTVT.

This chain's CDR3 is CASSPDRIVVNGYTF. CDR3 DNA sequence: TGTGCCAGCAGCCCGGACAGGATAGTTGTCAATGGCTACACCTTC. This rearrangement joins TRBV27 to TRBJ1-2; TRBD1 aligns across 7 bases. The germline V gene has CDR1 MNHEY and CDR2 SMNVEV (reference sequence). The CDR3 runs to 15 residues. Unmatched junction bases numbered 13, after V lost 6 bases and J lost 6 bases.

V is TRBV5-6 and J is TRBJ2-1, with TRBD2 identical over 8 bases. Germline V gives CDR1 SGHDT, CDR2 YYEEEE. The J segment lost 6 bases and the V segment lost 3 bases, leaving 11 bases of the junction unmatched. The CDR3 consists of 16 residues. In DNA, the CDR3 is TGTGCCAGCAGCTCGCCCGGGAGGGGCGGGAGCAATGAGCAGTTCTTC. Translated: CASSSPGRGGSNEQFF.

The chain is built from TRBV18 and TRBJ1-1; tentative D call: TRBD1 (6 bases). The germline CDR1 and CDR2 sequences are KGHSH and LQKENI. Trimming shortened V by 3 bases and J by 1 base, and 15 bases separated the two germline ends. The CDR3 is 16 residues long. The CDR3 bases are TGTGCCAGCTCACCCCTGGCAGGGGACCCGAACACTGAAGCTTTCTTT. Protein sequence: CASSPLAGDPNTEAFF.

The chain links TRBV7-9 to TRBJ2-1; D unclear. The V end lost 2 bases, the J end lost 8 bases, and 22 bases lay between the germline ends. CDR1 SEHNR and CDR2 FQNEAQ come from the germline V gene (reference sequence). The CDR3 loop spans 17 amino acids. CDR3 bases: TGTGCCAGCAGCTTAAAAGTCTTTGCAATCAACACCCATGAGCAGTTCTTC. Translation gives CASSLKVFAINTHEQFF.

The rearrangement joins TRBV7-2 to TRBJ2-3; 9 nucleotides agree with TRBD2. This CDR3 comprises 16 residues. Trimming removed 5 bases from V and 5 bases from J; junction bases left unmatched: 11. Germline V gives CDR1 SGHTA, CDR2 FQGNSA. CDR3 sequence reads: CASSPNSGSGVDTQYF. In DNA, the CDR3 is TGTGCCAGCAGCCCCAATAGCGGGAGCGGTGTAGATACGCAGTATTTT.

The rearrangement links TRBV19 to TRBJ1-2; no firm D call. The V gene's germline CDR1 is LNHDA and CDR2 SQIVND (reference sequence). Trimming shortened V by 7 bases and J by 5 bases, and 14 bases separated the two germline ends. The CDR3 totals 13 residues. The CDR3, as DNA: TGTGCCAGTACCGACCTAGCCGGATATGGCTACACCTTC. It specifies CASTDLAGYGYTF.

This chain connects TRBV19 to TRBJ2-7; TRBD1 matches 10 bases. V gave up 9 bases and J gave up 2 bases; unmatched junction bases: 4. Germline CDR1 is LNHDA and CDR2 is SQIVND (reference sequence). CDR3 length equals 13 residues. The chain's CDR3 is CASKGTGAYEQYF. The CDR3 DNA is TGTGCCAGCAAAGGGACAGGGGCCTACGAGCAGTACTTC. The entire variable domain, with the rest obtained from reference TRBV19 and TRBJ2-7, is as follows: DGGITQSPKYLFRKEGQNVTLSCEQNLNHDAMYWYRQDPGQGLRLIYYSQIVNDFQKGDIAEGYSVSREKKESFPLTVTSAQKNPTAFYLCASKGTGAYEQYFGPGTRLTVT.

The chain carries TRBV20-1 and TRBJ2-7; tentative D call: TRBD2 (5 bases). The germline V gene has CDR1 DFQATT and CDR2 SNEGSKA (reference sequence). Between the trimmed V and J ends, which lost 8 bases and 7 bases, there was a span of 12 bases. The CDR3 spans 10 residues. Here the CDR3 reads CSPRGREQYF. The CDR3 bases are TGCAGTCCCCGGGGTAGGGAGCAGTACTTC.

In this sample, this clone turned up once. The chain is built from TRBV6-1 and TRBJ2-7; D unclear. Trimming left V 4 bases short and J 3 bases short, with 4 bases between. There are 11 residues in the CDR3. The germline V gene encodes CDR1 MNHNS and CDR2 SASEGT. DNA for the CDR3: TGTGCCAGCAGTGCCTTCTACGAGCAGTACTTC. Amino acid sequence: CASSAFYEQYF.

The V call is TRBV28, the J call TRBJ2-2, with 11 positions matching TRBD1. The CDR3 is 15 residues long. V shed 5 bases and J 5 bases; nucleotides not matched to a gene: 4. CDR1 is MDHEN and CDR2 is SYDVKM in the germline V gene. The CDR3 loop is CASSPGQGETGELFF. The CDR3, as DNA: TGTGCCAGCAGTCCGGGACAGGGGGAAACCGGGGAGCTGTTTTTT.

V is TRBV28 and J is TRBJ1-1; 9 bases are a match to TRBD1. The germline CDR1 and CDR2 sequences are MDHEN and SYDVKM. The CDR3 covers 14 residues. V was pared by 6 bases and J by 0 bases, with 2 bases of the junction left unmatched. Written as DNA, the CDR3 is TGTGCCAGCAGGACAGGGGGTGTGAACACTGAAGCTTTCTTT. Encoded protein: CASRTGGVNTEAFF.

This clone was counted a single time. This chain uses TRBV7-3 with TRBJ2-1, with TRBD2 matching 8 bases. Germline values: CDR1 SGHTA, CDR2 FQGTGA. The CDR3 has 17 amino acids. The J segment lost 4 bases and the V segment lost 1 base, leaving 9 bases of the junction unmatched. DNA for the CDR3: TGTGCCAGCAGCTTAATTCCAGCGGGAGTATCTTACAATGAGCAGTTCTTC. Residues: CASSLIPAGVSYNEQFF.

This clone was picked up one time. V is TRBV28 and J is TRBJ1-2; 8 bases are shared with TRBD1. Germline values: CDR1 MDHEN, CDR2 SYDVKM. The J segment lost 8 bases and the V segment lost 7 bases, leaving 6 bases of the junction unmatched. The CDR3 runs to 12 residues. DNA of the CDR3: TGTGCCAGCACTACGGACAGGGAAGGCTACACCTTC. Protein product: CASTTDREGYTF.

A single count supports this clone. The chain couples TRBV5-4 to TRBJ1-1, with D maybe TRBD1 (5 bases). The V gene lost 4 bases and the J gene lost 1 base, with 11 bases spanning the gap. Germline values: CDR1 SGHNT, CDR2 YYREEE (reference sequence). The CDR3 consists of 14 residues. The CDR3 DNA reads TGTGCCAGCAGCCAAGGGACGGCGAACACTGAAGCTTTCTTT. Translation: CASSQGTANTEAFF.

A single count supports this clone. J is TRBJ1-6 and V is TRBV5-1; possible D gene TRBD1, 5 bases. The CDR3 loop spans 17 amino acids. Trimming shortened V by 0 bases and J by 1 base, and 11 bases separated the two germline ends. Germline values: CDR1 SGHRS, CDR2 YFSETQ. The CDR3 sequence: CASSLEAGSSYNSPLHF. Here the CDR3 DNA reads TGCGCCAGCAGCTTGGAGGCAGGGTCGTCCTATAATTCACCCCTCCACTTT.

The J gene is TRBJ1-1, the V gene TRBV15; 7 nucleotides line up with TRBD1. V lost 4 bases, J lost 5 bases, and 7 bases stayed unmatched. Germline V gene data show CDR1 as LNHNV and CDR2 as YYDKDF (reference sequence). The CDR3 is made up of 14 amino acids. The CDR3 loop reads CATSIGQAETEAFF. In DNA form, the CDR3 reads TGTGCCACCAGCATAGGACAGGCAGAAACTGAAGCTTTCTTT.

The gene calls are TRBV5-1 and TRBJ2-1; 9 nucleotides agree with TRBD2. V shed 5 bases, J shed 0 bases, and the junction held 3 bases outside the gene matches. This CDR3 comprises 15 residues. Looked up from germline, CDR1 is SGHRS and CDR2 is YFSETQ. As DNA, the CDR3 is TGCGCCAGCAGAACGACTAGCGGCTCCTACAATGAGCAGTTCTTC. This translates into CASRTTSGSYNEQFF.

In DNA form, the CDR3 reads TGCGCCAGCAGCCAAAGTAGGTTCTCAGGTAGCTATGGCTACACCTTC. Translation gives CASSQSRFSGSYGYTF. The V call is TRBV4-1, the J call TRBJ1-2; D is unresolved. Trimming pared 2 bases from V and 4 bases from J, leaving 17 bases between. Germline V gives CDR1 MGHRA, CDR2 YSYEKL. The CDR3 consists of 16 residues.

The J gene is TRBJ1-2, the V gene TRBV2; D unresolved. The germline V gene has CDR1 SNHLY and CDR2 FYNNEI. This CDR3 region has 17 residues. V lost 3 bases and J 0 bases, leaving 17 bases between the germline ends. Here the CDR3 reads CASSESTSHFANYGYTF. For the CDR3, the DNA is TGTGCCAGCAGTGAGTCGACCTCACATTTTGCTAACTATGGCTACACCTTC.

The chain carries TRBV10-3 and TRBJ2-1, with 7 positions matching TRBD2. V shed 2 bases, J shed 4 bases, and the junction held 5 bases outside the gene matches. The germline CDR1 and CDR2 sequences are ENHRY and SYGVKD. This CDR3 contains 15 residues. In DNA form, the CDR3 reads TGTGCCATCAGTGAGGGCAGCGGGAAGTACAATGAGCAGTTCTTC. Its protein is CAISEGSGKYNEQFF.

The CDR3 loop is CASSFKHNGYTF. The DNA of the CDR3 is TGTGCCAGCAGCTTCAAGCATAATGGCTACACCTTC. The chain has TRBV5-4 and TRBJ1-2; no firm D call. The length of the CDR3 is 12 residues. Germline loops: CDR1 SGHNT, CDR2 YYREEE (reference sequence). The V end lost 2 bases, the J end lost 6 bases, and 8 bases lay between the germline ends.

The chain links TRBV5-1 to TRBJ1-5; D perhaps matches TRBD1 (6 bases). Trimming shortened V by 2 bases and J by 0 bases, and 21 bases separated the two germline ends. Germline V gene data show CDR1 as SGHRS and CDR2 as YFSETQ. The CDR3 sequence is 19 residues long. The CDR3 coding sequence is TGCGCCAGCAGCTTTTCGACAGGAGGGGCCGTCGATAGCAATCAGCCCCAGCATTTT. This sequence encodes CASSFSTGGAVDSNQPQHF.

This rearrangement joins TRBV2 to TRBJ2-2; D is perhaps TRBD2 (6 bases). This CDR3 is built from 13 residues. Trimming cost V 7 bases and J 6 bases, with 12 bases left between them. Germline V CDR1 and CDR2: SNHLY, FYNNEI. In nucleotides, the CDR3 is TGTGCCAGCACACCGGGGAGGCCCGGGGAGCTGTTTTTT. Translating it yields CASTPGRPGELFF.

The gene calls are TRBV10-3 and TRBJ1-5; D not resolved. V was trimmed by 2 bases and J by 7 bases, leaving 9 bases between them. CDR1 ENHRY and CDR2 SYGVKD come from the germline V gene. CDR3 length equals 13 residues. This CDR3 reads CAISEGGVQPQHF. For the CDR3, the DNA is TGTGCCATCAGTGAGGGTGGCGTCCAGCCCCAGCATTTT.

This rearrangement joins TRBV6-1 to TRBJ2-7; 7 nucleotides align to TRBD2. Germline CDR1 reads MNHNS; CDR2 reads SASEGT. V gave up 3 bases and J gave up 3 bases; unmatched junction bases: 5. CDR3 size: 14 residues. CDR3 protein: CASSEGGFGYEQYF. The CDR3 DNA is TGTGCCAGCAGTGAGGGGGGGTTCGGCTACGAGCAGTACTTC.

V and J are TRBV5-6 and TRBJ2-5, with 7 bases fitting TRBD1. This CDR3 contains 15 residues. CDR1 SGHDT and CDR2 YYEEEE come from the germline V gene. V was clipped by 3 bases and J by 3 bases; unmatched bases: 8. The CDR3: CASSSTGVGEETQYF. The CDR3 region has the DNA TGTGCCAGCAGCTCAACAGGGGTTGGGGAAGAGACCCAGTACTTC.

This clone occurred once. The rearrangement links TRBV7-9 to TRBJ2-1; either TRBD1 or TRBD2 may fit D (6 bases each). V lost 6 bases to trimming and J lost 8 bases, with 26 bases between them. The length of the CDR3 is 17 residues. Germline V gene sequence: CDR1 SEHNR, CDR2 FQNEAQ (reference sequence). CDR3 DNA: TGTGCCAGCAGACCTCTCAGAGGGGGGTTAGCTATTTATGAGCAGTTCTTC. It encodes CASRPLRGGLAIYEQFF. The complete variable domain, with remaining parts taken from reference TRBV7-9 and TRBJ2-1, reads DTGVSQNPRHKITKRGQNVTFRCDPISEHNRLYWYRQTLGQGPEFLTYFQNEAQLEKSRLLSDRFSAERPKGSFSTLEIQRTEQGDSAMYLCASRPLRGGLAIYEQFFGPGTRLTVL.